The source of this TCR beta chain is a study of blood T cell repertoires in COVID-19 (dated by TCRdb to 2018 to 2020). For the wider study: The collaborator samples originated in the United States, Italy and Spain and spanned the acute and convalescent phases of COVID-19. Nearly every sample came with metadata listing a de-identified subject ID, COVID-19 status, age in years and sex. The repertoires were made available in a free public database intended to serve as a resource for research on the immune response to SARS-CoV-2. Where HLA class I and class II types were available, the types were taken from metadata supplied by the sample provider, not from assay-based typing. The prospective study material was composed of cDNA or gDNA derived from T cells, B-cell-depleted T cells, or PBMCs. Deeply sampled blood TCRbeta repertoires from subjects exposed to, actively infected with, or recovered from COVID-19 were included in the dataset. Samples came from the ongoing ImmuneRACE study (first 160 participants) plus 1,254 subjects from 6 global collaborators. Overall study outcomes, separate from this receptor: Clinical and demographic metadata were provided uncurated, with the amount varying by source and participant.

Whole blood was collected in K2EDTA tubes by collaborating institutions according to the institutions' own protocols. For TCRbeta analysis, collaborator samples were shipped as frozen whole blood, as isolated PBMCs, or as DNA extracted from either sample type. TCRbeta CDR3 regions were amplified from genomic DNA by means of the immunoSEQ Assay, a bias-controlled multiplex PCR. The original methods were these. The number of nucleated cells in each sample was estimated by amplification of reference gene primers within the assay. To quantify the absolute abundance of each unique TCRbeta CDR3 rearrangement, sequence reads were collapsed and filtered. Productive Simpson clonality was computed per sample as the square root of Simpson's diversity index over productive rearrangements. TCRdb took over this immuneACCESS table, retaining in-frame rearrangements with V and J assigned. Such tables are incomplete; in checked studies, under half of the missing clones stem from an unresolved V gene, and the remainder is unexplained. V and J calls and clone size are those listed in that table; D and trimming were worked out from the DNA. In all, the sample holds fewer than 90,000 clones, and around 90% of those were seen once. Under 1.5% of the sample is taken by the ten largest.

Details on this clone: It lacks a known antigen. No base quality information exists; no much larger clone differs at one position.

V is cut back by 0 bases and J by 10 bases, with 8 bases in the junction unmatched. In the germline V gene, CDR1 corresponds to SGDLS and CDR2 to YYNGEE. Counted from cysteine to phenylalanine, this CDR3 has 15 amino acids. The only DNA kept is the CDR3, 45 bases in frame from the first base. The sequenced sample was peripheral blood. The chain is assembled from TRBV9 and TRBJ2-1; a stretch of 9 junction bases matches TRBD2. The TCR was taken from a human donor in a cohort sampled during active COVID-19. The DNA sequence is TGTGCCAGCAGCGTAGCAGCGACTAGCGGAAGCGAGCAGTTCTTC. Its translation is CASSVAATSGSEQFF.